Shown below are 3 T cell receptor beta chains from a single sample sequenced in a study of patients and donors after allogeneic stem cell transplantation. TCRdb reprocessed the RT-PCR reads with MiXCR, giving one entry per CDR3 protein. Found here are about a million distinct CDR3 sequences, roughly 17% of them singletons; the top ten hold approximately 5.9%. Specimen: blood, either unsorted or a sorted T cell fraction (not recorded which). The receptors were sampled from a human donor who was either an allogeneic HSCT recipient or a stem cell or donor lymphocyte infusion donor (not recorded which). It is not recorded whose cells these are; they may come from a transplant donor.

The chain carries TRBV4-2 and TRBJ2-1; TRBD1 or TRBD2 may be the D gene (5 bases each). Germline V gene lookup returns CDR1 LGHNA and CDR2 YNFKEQ. This CDR3 contains 14 residues. Trimming removed 0 bases at V and 10 bases at J, with 13 bases between. CDR3 nucleotides: TGTGCCAGCAGCCAAGATAAGTACCGGGGCGAGCAGTTCTTC. As protein: CASSQDKYRGEQFF.

This clonotype was counted ten times or more. This rearrangement joins TRBV5-1 to TRBJ1-1; 11 nucleotides agree with TRBD1. The CDR3 spans 16 residues. Germline-derived CDR1 and CDR2 are SGHRS and YFSETQ. J lost 0 bases, V lost 4 bases, and 5 bases had no gene match. The CDR3: CASSPDRGHMNTEAFF. The CDR3 DNA follows: TGCGCCAGCAGCCCGGACAGGGGGCACATGAACACTGAAGCTTTCTTT.

The rearrangement joins TRBV27 to TRBJ2-7; D gene uncertain. Germline CDR1 and CDR2: MNHEY and SMNVEV (reference sequence). This CDR3 has 10 amino acids. With 8 bases removed from V and 2 bases from J, the gap between germline ends came to 4 bases. The DNA of the CDR3 is TGTGCCAGCGGTCCCTACGAGCAGTACTTC. Translating it yields CASGPYEQYF.